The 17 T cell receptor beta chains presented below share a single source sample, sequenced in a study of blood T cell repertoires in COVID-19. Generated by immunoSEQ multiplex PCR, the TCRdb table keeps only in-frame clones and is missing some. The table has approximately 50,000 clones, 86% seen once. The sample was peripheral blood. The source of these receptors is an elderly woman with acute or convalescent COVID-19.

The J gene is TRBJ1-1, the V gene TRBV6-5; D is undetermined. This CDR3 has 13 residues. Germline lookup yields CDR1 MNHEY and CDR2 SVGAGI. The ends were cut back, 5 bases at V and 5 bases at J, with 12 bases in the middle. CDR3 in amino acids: CASSLRLTTEAFF. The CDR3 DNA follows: TGTGCCAGCAGTCTCCGACTCACGACTGAAGCTTTCTTT.

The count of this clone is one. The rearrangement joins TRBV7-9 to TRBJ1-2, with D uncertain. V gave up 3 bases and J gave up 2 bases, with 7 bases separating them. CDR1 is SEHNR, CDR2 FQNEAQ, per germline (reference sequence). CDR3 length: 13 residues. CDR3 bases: TGTGCCAGCAGCTTCATCCTAAACTATGGCTACACCTTC. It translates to CASSFILNYGYTF.

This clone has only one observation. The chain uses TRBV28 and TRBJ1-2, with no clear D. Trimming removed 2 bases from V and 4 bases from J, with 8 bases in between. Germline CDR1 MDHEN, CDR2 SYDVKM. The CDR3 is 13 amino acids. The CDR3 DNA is TGTGCCAGCAGTTTAGGAGGTATCTATGGCTACACCTTC. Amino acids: CASSLGGIYGYTF.

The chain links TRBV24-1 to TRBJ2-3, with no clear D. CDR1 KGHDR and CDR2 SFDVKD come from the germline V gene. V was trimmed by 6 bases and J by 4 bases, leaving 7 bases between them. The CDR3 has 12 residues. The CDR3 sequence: CATSRLADTQYF. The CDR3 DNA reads TGTGCCACCAGTCGTCTAGCAGATACGCAGTATTTT.

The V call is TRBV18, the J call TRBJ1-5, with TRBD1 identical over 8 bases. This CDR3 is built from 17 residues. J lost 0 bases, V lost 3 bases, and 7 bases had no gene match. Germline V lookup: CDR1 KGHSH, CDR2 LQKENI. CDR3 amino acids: CASSPRDRLNSNQPQHF. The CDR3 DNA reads TGTGCCAGCTCACCCAGGGACAGGCTGAATAGCAATCAGCCCCAGCATTTT. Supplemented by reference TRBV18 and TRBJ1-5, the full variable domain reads NAGVMQNPRHLVRRRGQEARLRCSPMKGHSHVYWYRQLPEEGLKFMVYLQKENIIDESGMPKERFSAEFPKEGPSILRIQQVVRGDSAAYFCASSPRDRLNSNQPQHFGDGTRLSIL.

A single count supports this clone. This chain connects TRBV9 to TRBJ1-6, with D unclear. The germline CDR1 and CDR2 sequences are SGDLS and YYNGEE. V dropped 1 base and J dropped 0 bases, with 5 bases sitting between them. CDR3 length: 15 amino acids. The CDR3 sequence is CASSVTSSYNSPLHF. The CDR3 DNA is TGTGCCAGCAGCGTAACCAGCTCCTATAATTCACCCCTCCACTTT.

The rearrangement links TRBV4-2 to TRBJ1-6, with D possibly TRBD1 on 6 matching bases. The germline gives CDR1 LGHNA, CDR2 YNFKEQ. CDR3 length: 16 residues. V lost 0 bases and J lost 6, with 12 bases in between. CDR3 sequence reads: CASSQERGARNSPLHF. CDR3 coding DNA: TGTGCCAGCAGCCAAGAGCGGGGGGCGCGTAATTCACCCCTCCACTTT.

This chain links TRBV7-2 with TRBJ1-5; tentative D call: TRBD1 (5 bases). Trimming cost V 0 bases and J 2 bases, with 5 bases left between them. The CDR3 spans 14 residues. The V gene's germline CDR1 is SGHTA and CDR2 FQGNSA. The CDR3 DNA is TGTGCCAGCAGCTTAGCAGGGGGCAATCAGCCCCAGCATTTT. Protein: CASSLAGGNQPQHF.

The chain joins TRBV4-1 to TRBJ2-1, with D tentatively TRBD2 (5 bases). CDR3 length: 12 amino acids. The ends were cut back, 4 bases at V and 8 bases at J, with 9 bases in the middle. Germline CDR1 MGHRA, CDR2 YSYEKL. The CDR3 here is CASSPGSDEQFF. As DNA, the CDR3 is TGCGCCAGCAGCCCGGGGTCGGATGAGCAGTTCTTC.

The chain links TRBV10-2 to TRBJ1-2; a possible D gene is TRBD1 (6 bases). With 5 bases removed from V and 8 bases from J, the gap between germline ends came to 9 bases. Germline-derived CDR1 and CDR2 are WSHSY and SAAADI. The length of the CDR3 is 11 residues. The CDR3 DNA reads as TGCGCCAGCAGTAACAGGGACGGCTACACCTTC. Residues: CASSNRDGYTF.

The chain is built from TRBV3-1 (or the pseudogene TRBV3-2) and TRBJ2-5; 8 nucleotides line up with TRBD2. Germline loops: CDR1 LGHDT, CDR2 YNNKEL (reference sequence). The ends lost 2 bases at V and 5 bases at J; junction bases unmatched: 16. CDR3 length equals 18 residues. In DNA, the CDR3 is TGTGCCAGCAGCCAACGAGCCCAAGCAGCGGGGGAACGGGAGACCCAGTACTTC. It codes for CASSQRAQAAGERETQYF.

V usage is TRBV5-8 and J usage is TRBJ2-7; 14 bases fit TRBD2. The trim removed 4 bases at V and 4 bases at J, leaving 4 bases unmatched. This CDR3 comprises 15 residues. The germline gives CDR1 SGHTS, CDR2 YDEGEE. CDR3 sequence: CASSRGTSGSYEQYV. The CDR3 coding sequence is TGTGCCAGCAGCCGAGGGACTAGCGGGAGTTACGAGCAGTACGTC.

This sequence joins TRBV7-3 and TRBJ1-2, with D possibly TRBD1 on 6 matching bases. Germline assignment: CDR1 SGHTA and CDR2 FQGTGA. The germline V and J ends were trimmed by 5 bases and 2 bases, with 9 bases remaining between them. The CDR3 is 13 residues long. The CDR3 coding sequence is TGTGCCAGCAGCCCGGGACAAAACTATGGCTACACCTTC. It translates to CASSPGQNYGYTF. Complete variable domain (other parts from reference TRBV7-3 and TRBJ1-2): GAGVSQTPSNKVTEKGKYVELRCDPISGHTALYWYRQSLGQGPEFLIYFQGTGAADDSGLPNDRFFAVRPEGSVSTLKIQRTERGDSAVYLCASSPGQNYGYTFGSGTRLTVV.

CDR3 nucleotides: TGTGCCAGCAGTCCGGACAGTTCTCCCTACGAGCAGTACGTC. Protein: CASSPDSSPYEQYV. The chain couples TRBV6-5 to TRBJ2-7, with D maybe TRBD1 (6 bases). Deletions cut 5 bases from V and 2 bases from J, with 13 bases between. Germline CDR1 MNHEY, CDR2 SVGAGI. CDR3 length: 14 residues.

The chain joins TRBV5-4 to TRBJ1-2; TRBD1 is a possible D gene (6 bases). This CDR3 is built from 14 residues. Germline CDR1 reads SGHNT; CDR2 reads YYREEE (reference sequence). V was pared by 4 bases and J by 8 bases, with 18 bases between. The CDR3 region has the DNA TGTGCCAGCAGCGTTACGGGGGGCCTTAAGGGCTACACCTTC. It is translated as CASSVTGGLKGYTF.

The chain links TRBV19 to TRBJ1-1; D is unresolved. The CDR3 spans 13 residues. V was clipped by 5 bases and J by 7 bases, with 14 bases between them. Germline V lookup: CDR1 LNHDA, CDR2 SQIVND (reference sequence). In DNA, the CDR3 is TGTGCCAGTAGTCCCGACAAAATTAATGAAGCTTTCTTT. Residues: CASSPDKINEAFF. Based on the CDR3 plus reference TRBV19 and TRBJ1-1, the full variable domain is DGGITQSPKYLFRKEGQNVTLSCEQNLNHDAMYWYRQDPGQGLRLIYYSQIVNDFQKGDIAEGYSVSREKKESFPLTVTSAQKNPTAFYLCASSPDKINEAFFGQGTRLTVV.

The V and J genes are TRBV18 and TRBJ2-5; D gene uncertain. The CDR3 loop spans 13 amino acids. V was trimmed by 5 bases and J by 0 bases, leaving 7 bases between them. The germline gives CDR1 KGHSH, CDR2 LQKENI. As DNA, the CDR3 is TGTGCCAGCTCAACTGAGTACCAAGAGACCCAGTACTTC. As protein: CASSTEYQETQYF.